These T cell receptor beta chains were read from a single sample in a study of control samples from healthy donors and cancer patients. The data were produced by immunoSEQ multiplex PCR, yet TCRdb's version contains in-frame clones alone and is incomplete. The sample shows roughly 130,000 clones, just under 95% of them seen only once. The sequencing input was blood. The receptor source for this set is a man aged 25 to 40 in good health. The CDR3 runs from the conserved cysteine through the conserved F or W. The D gene is left open where the match is weak. The size of a clone is reported for some rows only, either as once, few or many, or as a class for expanded clones.

CASRPQTGIYAEAFF TGTGCCAGCAGGCCTCAGACAGGGATTTACGCTGAAGCTTTCTTT TRBJ1-1 TRBD1 - TRBV6-6
CASSPYMNTEAFF TGTGCCAGCAGCCCGTACATGAACACTGAAGCTTTCTTT TRBJ1-1 - - TRBV3-1/TRBV3-2
CASSLPGQVNSPLHF TGTGCCAGCAGCTTACCGGGACAGGTTAATTCACCCCTCCACTTT TRBJ1-6 TRBD1 - TRBV7-9
CASTPTSRGHRTSTEAFF TGTGCCAGCACCCCAACTTCAAGGGGCCACAGGACGAGCACTGAAGCTTTCTTT TRBJ1-1 - - TRBV7-9
CASRGTVGNQPQHF TGTGCCAGCAGGGGGACTGTGGGCAATCAGCCCCAGCATTTT TRBJ1-5 - once TRBV2
CASSSRQGGSYNEQFF TGCGCCAGCAGTTCGCGACAGGGGGGATCCTACAATGAGCAGTTCTTC TRBJ2-1 TRBD1 - TRBV5-1
CASSPFGGPDLISYEQYF TGTGCCAGCAGCCCGTTTGGGGGGCCTGACCTAATTTCCTACGAGCAGTACTTC TRBJ2-7 - - TRBV28
CAWRADDYQPQHF TGTGCCTGGAGGGCCGATGATTATCAGCCCCAGCATTTT TRBJ1-5 - few TRBV30
CASSLATGTGFNQPQHF TGTGCCAGCAGCTTAGCTACCGGGACAGGGTTCAATCAGCCCCAGCATTTT TRBJ1-5 TRBD1 - TRBV7-9
CANRAFGNSPLHF TGTGCCAACCGGGCTTTTGGAAATTCACCCCTCCACTTT TRBJ1-6 - - TRBV10-3
CASSSGTVDSYEQYF TGTGCCAGCAGCTCCGGGACAGTTGACTCCTACGAGCAGTACTTC TRBJ2-7 TRBD1 - TRBV28
CASSPSRDREDNEKLFF TGTGCCAGCAGTCCGTCCCGGGACAGGGAGGATAATGAAAAACTGTTTTTT TRBJ1-4 TRBD1 - TRBV27
CASGDPAFF TGTGCCAGCGGGGACCCGGCGTTTTTT TRBJ2-2 - - TRBV2
CASSQEQRNSPLHF TGTGCCAGCAGCCAAGAACAGCGTAATTCACCCCTCCACTTT TRBJ1-6 - - TRBV3-1/TRBV3-2
CASSLQPRRSQATEAFF TGTGCCAGTAGTCTTCAGCCCCGCCGCTCTCAAGCCACTGAAGCTTTCTTT TRBJ1-1 - - TRBV19
CASSYSMHSNQPQHF TGTGCCAGCAGTTACTCGATGCATAGCAATCAGCCCCAGCATTTT TRBJ1-5 - - TRBV6-5
CAWSVRQGEAFF TGTGCCTGGAGTGTTAGACAGGGGGAAGCTTTCTTT TRBJ1-1 TRBD1 - TRBV30
CASSYTHTDTQYF TGTGCCAGCAGTTACACCCACACAGATACGCAGTATTTT TRBJ2-3 - - TRBV6-5
CASSVGGQGPNTIYF TGTGCCAGCAGCGTAGGGGGACAGGGGCCAAACACCATATATTTT TRBJ1-3 TRBD1 - TRBV9
CASSYPPWASVGFHYGYTF TGTGCCAGCAGTTACCCCCCGTGGGCCTCTGTAGGCTTTCACTATGGCTACACCTTC TRBJ1-2 - once TRBV6-2/TRBV6-3
CASSIRGQGINEQYF TGTGCCAGTAGTATACGGGGACAGGGTATTAACGAGCAGTACTTC TRBJ2-7 TRBD1 - TRBV19
CASSFRGLDTGELFF TGTGCCAGCAGCTTCCGGGGCCTTGACACCGGGGAGCTGTTTTTT TRBJ2-2 - - TRBV11-3
CASSQSPGNTIYF TGCGCCAGCAGCCAAAGTCCGGGAAACACCATATATTTT TRBJ1-3 - - TRBV4-1
CASSLSGLGRTGELFF TGTGCCAGCAGCTTATCCGGCCTAGGGCGCACCGGGGAGCTGTTTTTT TRBJ2-2 - - TRBV7-6
CASSELSGGAYNEQFF TGTGCCAGCAGTGAATTGTCAGGGGGCGCGTACAATGAGCAGTTCTTC TRBJ2-1 TRBD1 - TRBV6-1
CASSVGQGGNTIYF TGTGCCAGCAGTGTGGGACAGGGTGGAAACACCATATATTTT TRBJ1-3 TRBD1 - TRBV2
CASSPPRQGLSYEQYF TGTGCCAGCAGTCCCCCAAGACAGGGCCTCTCCTACGAGCAGTACTTC TRBJ2-7 TRBD1 - TRBV27
CASSLVGTGSSSYNEQFF TGCGCCAGCAGCTTGGTGGGGACAGGCTCAAGCTCCTACAATGAGCAGTTCTTC TRBJ2-1 TRBD1 - TRBV5-1
CASSVVSALTDTQYF TGTGCCAGCAGCGTAGTGAGCGCCCTCACAGATACGCAGTATTTT TRBJ2-3 - - TRBV9
CASSYGPGELFF TGTGCCAGCAGTTACGGGCCCGGGGAGCTGTTTTTT TRBJ2-2 - - TRBV6-5
CASSTPGYSYEQYF TGTGCCAGCAGCACACCGGGTTACTCCTACGAGCAGTACTTC TRBJ2-7 - - TRBV7-2
CAYSLRNEKLFF TGTGCCTACTCCCTCCGGAATGAAAAACTGTTTTTT TRBJ1-4 - - TRBV30
CASKTGGAGGELFF TGTGCCAGCAAAACAGGGGGCGCGGGCGGGGAGCTGTTTTTT TRBJ2-2 TRBD1 - TRBV2
CASSSSGGGTGELFF TGTGCCAGCAGCTCGAGCGGGGGGGGCACCGGGGAGCTGTTTTTT TRBJ2-2 TRBD2 - TRBV7-2
CASSPPFGGGPQETQYF TGTGCCAGCAGTCCACCTTTCGGGGGGGGGCCACAAGAGACCCAGTACTTC TRBJ2-5 TRBD2 - TRBV27
CASSPTGSQPQHF TGTGCCAGCAGTCCGACAGGGTCCCAGCCCCAGCATTTT TRBJ1-5 TRBD1 - TRBV6-2/TRBV6-3
CATFDPSYEQYF TGTGCCACCTTTGATCCCTCCTACGAGCAGTACTTC TRBJ2-7 - - TRBV24-1
CASSHAYEQYF TGTGCCAGCAGCCATGCCTACGAGCAGTACTTC TRBJ2-7 - - TRBV9
CSVARANEKLFF TGCAGCGTTGCGAGGGCGAATGAAAAACTGTTTTTT TRBJ1-4 - - TRBV29-1
CASSRGSGTGEKLFF TGTGCCAGCAGCCGTGGGTCGGGCACTGGGGAAAAACTGTTTTTT TRBJ1-4 - - TRBV5-4
CASSLFLSGGAGNEQFF TGTGCCAGCAGCCTCTTCCTTAGCGGGGGGGCGGGAAATGAGCAGTTCTTC TRBJ2-1 TRBD2 - TRBV9
CASSGDLTDIQYF TGCGCCAGCAGCGGGGATTTAACGGACATTCAGTACTTC TRBJ2-4 - - TRBV4-3
CASSYPGVKEGTEAFF TGTGCCAGCAGCTACCCAGGGGTGAAAGAGGGCACTGAAGCTTTCTTT TRBJ1-1 - - TRBV6-6
CATLPGTGNQPQHF TGTGCCACCCTCCCAGGCACGGGCAATCAGCCCCAGCATTTT TRBJ1-5 - - TRBV10-3
CAISDARGRGAYEQYF TGTGCCATCAGTGACGCGCGGGGGCGCGGGGCCTACGAGCAGTACTTC TRBJ2-7 - - TRBV10-3
CASSPPGVTNTEAFF TGTGCCAGCTCACCACCAGGGGTCACGAACACTGAAGCTTTCTTT TRBJ1-1 - - TRBV18
CASSQDSPGHYNEQFF TGCGCCAGCAGCCAAGATTCCCCGGGACACTACAATGAGCAGTTCTTC TRBJ2-1 - - TRBV4-3
CASSQEKWADTEAFF TGCGCCAGCAGCCAAGAGAAATGGGCGGACACTGAAGCTTTCTTT TRBJ1-1 - - TRBV4-3
CASSLVALEGNSPLHF TGCGCCAGCAGCTTGGTGGCACTAGAGGGGAATTCACCCCTCCACTTT TRBJ1-6 - - TRBV5-1
CASSLRGRSSYEQYF TGTGCCAGCAGCTTGAGAGGCCGGAGCTCCTACGAGCAGTACTTC TRBJ2-7 - once TRBV7-8
CASSLKFQGAVEKLFF TGCGCCAGCAGCTTGAAGTTTCAGGGGGCCGTTGAAAAACTGTTTTTT TRBJ1-4 TRBD1 - TRBV5-1
CASSRPGTYYTEAFF TGTGCCAGCAGCCGGCCTGGGACCTACTACACTGAAGCTTTCTTT TRBJ1-1 - - TRBV14
CAISGPSGGTDTQYF TGTGCCATCAGTGGTCCTAGCGGGGGCACAGATACGCAGTATTTT TRBJ2-3 TRBD2 - TRBV10-3
CASSLSQGTEAFF TGTGCCAGCAGTTTATCCCAGGGCACTGAAGCTTTCTTT TRBJ1-1 - - TRBV28
CASSPQGGETQYF TGTGCCAGCAGCCCACAGGGTGGGGAGACCCAGTACTTC TRBJ2-5 - once TRBV11-2
CASSTGRYGYTF TGCGCCAGCAGCACCGGACGGTATGGCTACACCTTC TRBJ1-2 - - TRBV5-1
CASSPDEGLTGNEQFF TGCGCCAGCAGCCCTGACGAAGGGTTGACGGGGAATGAGCAGTTCTTC TRBJ2-1 - - TRBV4-1
CASSSFYSYEQYF TGTGCCAGCAGCTCTTTCTACAGCTACGAGCAGTACTTC TRBJ2-7 - - TRBV5-4
CASSPTGDGTEAFF TGCGCCAGCAGCCCTACAGGGGACGGCACTGAAGCTTTCTTT TRBJ1-1 TRBD1 - TRBV4-1
CASSYRGLATDTQYF TGTGCCAGCAGTTACAGGGGACTAGCGACAGATACGCAGTATTTT TRBJ2-3 TRBD2 - TRBV6-5